A single sample is the source of the 32 T cell receptor beta chains below, sequenced in a study of blood T cells in healthy people across ages. With a J-beta primer mix and a sample-barcoded 5' primer, a second PCR ran 7 to 11 cycles. Via MiXCR, TCRdb re-called the 5' RACE reads, giving one row per CDR3 protein. The repertoire holds around 850,000 distinct CDR3 sequences, with 30% to 45% as singletons. Material: blood. The receptors derive from a man younger than 30 in good health.

Notes on this clonotype: One end of the junction fails to match germline, which may point to a read error. V is TRBV2 and J is TRBJ1-1; unclear D gene. The CDR3 has 14 residues. Germline CDR1 and CDR2: SNHLY and FYNNEI. The CDR3 sequence: CASSALEADTEAFF. The CDR3 DNA sequence: TGTGCCAGCAGTGCGTTGGAGGCTGACACTGAGGCTTTCTTT.

A word on this clonotype: One base away lies a much larger clone, so this may be a sequencing read error. The chain joins TRBV12-3 or TRBV12-4 to TRBJ2-1, with TRBD1 matching 7 bases. The DNA end lines up better with TRBJ2-7; the J call may be wrong. The CDR3 runs 14 residues. This CDR3 is CASSLGDSYNEQYF. DNA for the CDR3: TGTGCCAGCAGTTTAGGGGACAGTTACAATGAGCAGTACTTC.

The J gene is TRBJ2-7, the V gene TRBV7-9, with D perhaps TRBD1 or TRBD2 (6 bases each). Trimming stripped 3 bases from V and 1 base from J, with 10 bases between. Germline V lookup: CDR1 SEHNR, CDR2 FQNEAQ (reference sequence). The length of the CDR3 is 14 residues. The DNA for the CDR3 is TGTGCCAGCAGCTTCGGGGGCCGGTCCTACGAGCAGTACTTC. Its translation: CASSFGGRSYEQYF. Variable domain in full (rest from reference TRBV7-9 and TRBJ2-7): DTGVSQNPRHKITKRGQNVTFRCDPISEHNRLYWYRQTLGQGPEFLTYFQNEAQLEKSRLLSDRFSAERPKGSFSTLEIQRTEQGDSAMYLCASSFGGRSYEQYFGPGTRLTVT.

This clonotype was seen a single time. CDR3 nucleotides: TGTGCCAGCAGTTACGAGACAGGGGGCTCTGAAGCTTTCTTT. Its protein product is CASSYETGGSEAFF. This chain links TRBV6-2 or TRBV6-3 with TRBJ1-1, with TRBD1 identical over 10 bases. There are 14 residues in the CDR3. Trimming at V came to 2 bases and at J to 6 bases, leaving 3 bases not matched to a gene. In germline, CDR1 is MNHEY, CDR2 SVGEGT.

This clonotype was counted a few times. The chain uses TRBV28 and TRBJ2-5; D is unresolved. The J call is doubtful: the DNA matches TRBJ2-7 better. This CDR3 spans 13 amino acids. CDR1 is MDHEN, CDR2 SYDVKM, per germline. The CDR3 loop is CASSLGRRSEQYF. For the CDR3, the DNA is TGTGCCAGCAGTTTGGGTCGTAGGAGCGAGCAGTACTTC.

This clonotype was seen ten or more times. The chain employs TRBV20-1 and TRBJ2-7; D might be TRBD1 (6 bases). Germline CDR1 is DFQATT and CDR2 is SNEGSKA (reference sequence). V was shortened by 3 bases and J by 5 bases, with 17 bases between the two germline ends. The CDR3 contains 14 residues. The CDR3 here is CSASVYRDKDEQYF. CDR3 nucleotides: TGCAGTGCTAGCGTATACAGGGACAAGGACGAGCAGTACTTC.

The chain couples TRBV7-9 to TRBJ2-7; either TRBD1 or TRBD2 may supply D (5 bases each). Trimming stripped 4 bases from V and 0 bases from J, with 16 bases between. The V gene's germline CDR1 is SEHNR and CDR2 FQNEAQ (reference sequence). CDR3 size: 16 residues. The CDR3: CASSSARDARSYEQYF. In DNA, the CDR3 is TGTGCCAGCAGCTCAGCTCGGGACGCCCGCTCCTACGAGCAGTACTTC.

This clonotype has only a few counts. V and J are TRBV18 and TRBJ2-4, with 9 nucleotides matching TRBD1. The end of the DNA fits TRBJ2-5 better, so the J call may be wrong. The CDR3 consists of 14 residues. Germline V CDR1 and CDR2: KGHSH, LQKENI. The CDR3 DNA reads TGTGCTCCTGCGAGGGGGACAGGGTCGGCGACCCAGTACTTC. This gives the protein CAPARGTGSATQYF.

The chain links TRBV4-3 to TRBJ1-1; the D gene is possibly TRBD1 (5 bases). The germline CDR1 and CDR2 sequences are LGHNA and YSLEER. Trimming removed 0 bases from V and 11 bases from J, with 25 bases in between. CDR3 length: 17 residues. The CDR3 DNA follows: TGCGCCAGCAGCCAAGATCGTGGGGCAGGACCTCCGCACGGGGCTTTCTTT. Translating gives CASSQDRGAGPPHGAFF.

About this clonotype itself: A much larger clone lies one base from this, so it may be a read error. J is TRBJ1-2 and V is TRBV12-3 or TRBV12-4; D remains unclear. This CDR3 comprises 11 residues. Trimming left V 6 bases short and J 8 bases short, with 10 bases between. The CDR3 DNA follows: TGTGCCAGCAGGGGATCCAGCGGCTACACCTTC. Its translation: CASRGSSGYTF.

Notes on this clonotype: Just one base apart from a much larger clone, this may be a read error. The chain links TRBV4-3 to TRBJ2-1; D could derive from TRBD1 or TRBD2 (5 bases each). V was clipped by 3 bases and J by 13 bases, with 16 bases between them. The CDR3 totals 13 residues. Germline values: CDR1 LGHNA, CDR2 YSLEER. Written as DNA, the CDR3 is TGCGCCAGCAGCCAGTACCAAGGGGAGACCCAGTTCTTC. It specifies CASSQYQGETQFF.

In its sample, this clonotype was seen a few times. V is TRBV20-1 and J is TRBJ1-1, with 7 bases matching TRBD1. The V and J ends lost 5 bases and 7 bases, in that order; junction bases with no gene match: 7. CDR3 length equals 12 residues. Looked up from germline, CDR1 is DFQATT and CDR2 is SNEGSKA (reference sequence). The CDR3 bases are TGCAGTGCTCGGGAGGGGGCGAATGAAGCTTTCTTT. It is translated as CSAREGANEAFF.

This clonotype was observed a few times. The rearrangement uses TRBV12-5 and TRBJ2-5; D may be TRBD1 (5 bases). This CDR3 has 15 residues. The germline CDR1 and CDR2 sequences are LGHNT and FRNRAP. V was cut by 0 bases and J by 11 bases, with 19 bases left in between. CDR3 sequence (DNA): TGTGCTAGTGGTTTGGTACTAAAGGGGATTGATGAGCAGTACTTC. It codes for CASGLVLKGIDEQYF.

The chain carries TRBV20-1 and TRBJ1-2, with D possibly being TRBD1 (5 bases). The CDR3 has 13 amino acids. V lost 3 bases, J lost 8 bases, and 16 bases lay in between. Germline V lookup: CDR1 DFQATT, CDR2 SNEGSKA (reference sequence). CDR3: CSASNQGAGGYTF. Written as DNA, the CDR3 is TGCAGTGCTAGTAACCAGGGTGCAGGAGGCTACACCTTC.

Of note for this clonotype: The conserved phenylalanine or tryptophan is not found at the CDR3 terminus, so this likely reflects a read error. This chain uses TRBV7-8 with TRBJ2-7, with D uncertain. The CDR3 length is 14 residues. Germline values: CDR1 SGHVS, CDR2 FQNEAQ. V lost 1 base and J 0 bases, leaving 7 bases between the germline ends. The CDR3 spells CASSLVASSYEQYL. CDR3 in DNA: TGTGCCAGCAGCTTAGTAGCCAGCTCCTACGAGCAGTACTTA.

This clonotype was picked up one time. As DNA, the CDR3 is TGTGCCAGCAGGGGACAGTGGCTGTTCTTC. Its translation is CASRGQWLFF. This sequence joins TRBV2 and TRBJ2-1; 7 positions match TRBD1. Germline-derived CDR1 and CDR2 are SNHLY and FYNNEI. The CDR3 covers 10 residues. The J segment lost 15 bases and the V segment lost 6 bases, leaving 5 bases of the junction unmatched. The full variable domain, rest sourced from reference TRBV2 and TRBJ2-1, is EPEVTQTPSHQVTQMGQEVILRCVPISNHLYFYWYRQILGQKVEFLVSFYNNEISEKSEIFDDQFSVERPDGSNFTLKIRSTKLEDSAMYFCASRGQWLFFGPGTRLTVL.

This clonotype was seen repeatedly, ten times or more. This sequence joins TRBV20-1 and TRBJ2-5, with 7 nucleotides matching TRBD1. The V gene's germline CDR1 is DFQATT and CDR2 SNEGSKA (reference sequence). The CDR3 is 13 residues long. The CDR3 nucleotides read TGCAGCGCAGGTTTCGACAGGGAAGAGACCCAGTACTTC. It specifies CSAGFDREETQYF.

This chain joins TRBV28 and TRBJ2-7; TRBD1 might be the D (6 bases). V was shortened by 6 bases and J by 2 bases, with 14 bases between the two germline ends. The CDR3 consists of 14 residues. Germline CDR1 and CDR2: MDHEN and SYDVKM. The CDR3 loop is CASRNTGSAYEQYF. The CDR3 DNA is TGTGCCAGCAGAAATACAGGGTCAGCCTACGAGCAGTACTTC.

This clonotype occurred a few times. The chain carries TRBV6-1 and TRBJ2-1; a possible D gene is TRBD2 (7 bases). The CDR3 has 15 amino acids. V was cut by 0 bases and J by 9 bases, with 15 bases left in between. Germline V CDR1 and CDR2: MNHNS, SASEGT. The CDR3 DNA is TGTGCCAGCAGTGAAGCGAGGAGGGGGGGTAGTGAGCAGTTCTTC. It codes for CASSEARRGGSEQFF.

This clonotype was recorded at least ten times. The rearrangement links TRBV25-1 to TRBJ1-1; 7 positions agree with TRBD1. The CDR3 consists of 13 residues. Per germline, CDR1 MGHDK and CDR2 SYGVNS. Trimming took 4 bases from V and 7 from J; bases not matched to a gene: 6. The CDR3 coding sequence is TGTGCCAGCAGTGTACAGGGGTGGGATGAAGCTTTCTTT. Encoded protein: CASSVQGWDEAFF.

This clonotype was observed a few times. The chain carries TRBV4-2 and TRBJ1-1; no clear D. The germline CDR1 and CDR2 sequences are LGHNA and YNFKEQ. Trimming left V 4 bases short and J 5 bases short, with 11 bases between. The CDR3 runs 13 residues. CDR3: CASSPAGGTEAFF. In DNA form, the CDR3 reads TGTGCCAGCAGCCCCGCGGGCGGTACTGAAGCTTTCTTT.

This clonotype has just one count. One end of the junction varies from germline; a read error may be responsible. The V gene is TRBV20-1, the J gene TRBJ2-5, with D perhaps matching TRBD1 (5 bases). The CDR3 runs 20 residues. The germline CDR1 and CDR2 sequences are DFQATT and SNEGSKA (reference sequence). The CDR3 region is CSAGDLFPSSRGRAQETQYF. CDR3 bases: TGCAGTGCTGGAGATCTCTTTCCCTCAAGCCGCGGCAGGGCCCAAGAGACCCAGTACTTC.

The chain joins TRBV5-6 to TRBJ2-1, with D tentatively TRBD1 or TRBD2 (5 bases each). In germline, CDR1 is SGHDT, CDR2 YYEEEE. Deletions cut 1 base from V and 8 bases from J, with 19 bases between. This CDR3 is 16 amino acids long. In DNA form, the CDR3 reads TGTGCCAGCAGCTTGTCCAGGGCAGGGCTCGGGGATGAGCAGTTCTTC. Translated: CASSLSRAGLGDEQFF.

The sample holds a few counts of this clonotype. The chain combines TRBV15 with TRBJ2-5; no reliable D call. The ends were cut back, 0 bases at V and 5 bases at J, with 4 bases in the middle. The CDR3 covers 12 residues. Germline V gives CDR1 LNHNV, CDR2 YYDKDF (reference sequence). CDR3: CATSRDRETQYF. The CDR3 DNA sequence: TGTGCCACCAGCAGAGATCGGGAGACCCAGTACTTC. The complete variable domain, with remaining parts taken from reference TRBV15 and TRBJ2-5, reads DAMVIQNPRYQVTQFGKPVTLSCSQTLNHNVMYWYQQKSSQAPKLLFHYYDKDFNNEADTPDNFQSRRPNTSFCFLDIRSPGLGDTAMYLCATSRDRETQYFGPGTRLLVL.

The chain has TRBV5-5 and TRBJ1-2; D unclear. CDR1 and CDR2 (germline): SGHKS, YYEKEE (reference sequence). V gave up 0 bases and J gave up 8 bases, with 11 bases separating them. The CDR3 loop spans 13 amino acids. The CDR3 DNA sequence: TGTGCCAGCAGCTTGGATCCTGACGGAGGCTACACCTTC. Amino acids: CASSLDPDGGYTF. Filled out from reference TRBV5-5 and TRBJ1-2, the complete variable domain reads DAGVTQSPTHLIKTRGQQVTLRCSPISGHKSVSWYQQVLGQGPQFIFQYYEKEERGRGNFPDRFSARQFPNYSSELNVNALLLGDSALYLCASSLDPDGGYTFGSGTRLTVV.

This clonotype was detected ten times or more. The rearrangement links TRBV7-2 to TRBJ2-3; TRBD1 is a possible D gene (5 bases). This CDR3 comprises 13 residues. The germline CDR1 and CDR2 sequences are SGHTA and FQGNSA. V dropped 1 base and J dropped 3 bases, with 5 bases sitting between them. CDR3 bases: TGTGCCAGCAGCTTAGACAGGACAGATACGCAGTATTTT. The encoded protein is CASSLDRTDTQYF.

The rearrangement links TRBV15 to TRBJ1-2, with D unresolved. CDR1 LNHNV and CDR2 YYDKDF come from the germline V gene (reference sequence). The V end lost 0 bases, the J end lost 6 bases, and 8 bases lay between the germline ends. This CDR3 is built from 13 residues. The CDR3 DNA reads as TGTGCCACCAGCAGAGATAGGGCCCATGGCTACACCTTC. Translation: CATSRDRAHGYTF.

There are many counts of this clonotype. The rearrangement links TRBV12-3 or TRBV12-4 to TRBJ2-7; D unclear. The V gene lost 2 bases and the J gene lost 4 bases, with 6 bases spanning the gap. This CDR3 region has 12 residues. DNA of the CDR3: TGTGCCAGCAGTTTATTGGGGTACGAGCAGTACTTC. The encoded protein is CASSLLGYEQYF.

Only a few counts were recorded for this clonotype. V usage is TRBV4-1 and J usage is TRBJ2-5, with 7 bases aligning to TRBD1. The germline V gene has CDR1 MGHRA and CDR2 YSYEKL. With 3 bases clipped from V and 5 bases from J, the junction kept 12 bases outside the gene matches. This CDR3 comprises 16 residues. CDR3 region: CASSHEVPGQSETQYF. As DNA, the CDR3 is TGCGCCAGCAGCCATGAAGTCCCGGGACAGAGTGAGACCCAGTACTTC.

The chain uses TRBV4-1 and TRBJ2-5; D remains ambiguous. The V and J ends lost 3 bases and 11 bases respectively, with 13 bases between them. CDR3 size: 12 residues. CDR1 MGHRA and CDR2 YSYEKL come from the germline V gene. The CDR3 protein is CASSQGWSEQYF. The CDR3, as DNA: TGCGCCAGCAGCCAGGGATGGAGTGAGCAGTACTTC.

J is TRBJ2-3 and V is TRBV27; tentative D call: TRBD2 (6 bases). Deletions cut 6 bases from V and 2 bases from J, with 18 bases between. Germline CDR1 is MNHEY and CDR2 is SMNVEV (reference sequence). The CDR3 covers 16 residues. CDR3 region: CASSFTPRGLTDTQYF. CDR3 coding DNA: TGTGCCAGCAGCTTTACCCCGCGGGGCCTCACAGATACGCAGTATTTT.

The V gene is TRBV7-2, the J gene TRBJ2-7, with 11 bases that match TRBD1. Trimming took 1 base from V and 4 from J; bases not matched to a gene: 3. Per the germline V gene, CDR1 is SGHTA and CDR2 is FQGNSA. There are 15 residues in the CDR3. CDR3 in DNA: TGTGCCAGCAGCTTAGGCGGGACAGGGGGATACGAGCAGTACTTC. Translating it yields CASSLGGTGGYEQYF.